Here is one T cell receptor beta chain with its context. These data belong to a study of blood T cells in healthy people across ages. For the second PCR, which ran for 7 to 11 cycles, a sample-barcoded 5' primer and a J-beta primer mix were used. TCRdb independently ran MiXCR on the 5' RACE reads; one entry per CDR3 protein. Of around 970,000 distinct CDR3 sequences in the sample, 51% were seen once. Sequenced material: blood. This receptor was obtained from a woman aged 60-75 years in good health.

Here the CDR3 reads CASSSGTEAFF. CDR3 nucleotide sequence: TGTGCCAGCAGTTCGGGCACTGAAGCTTTCTTT. V and J are TRBV12-3 or TRBV12-4 and TRBJ1-1, with D uncertain. V lost 4 bases and J lost 4, with 4 bases in between. This CDR3 is 11 amino acids long.